This T cell receptor (beta chain) was obtained from a study of vaccination effects on CD4 cells after COVID-19. Study-level background: Before sequencing, viral peptide pools were used by the ViraFEST assay to expand antigen-specific CD4+ T cells. Wells each received more than 1.5 million PBMC, cultured with approximately 10 IU/ml IL-2 and 10 ug/ml peptides.

Generated by immunoSEQ multiplex PCR, the TCRdb table keeps only in-frame clones and is missing some. The table has 25,000 to 35,000 clones, 74% seen once. Study-wide findings and caveats: The study found marked clonal contraction of infection- and vaccine-induced clones late after vaccination.

In its sample, this clone was seen a few times. What it binds is unknown. With about ten days of culture completed, CD4+ T cells were isolated. BNT162b2 vaccine or mRNA-1273 vaccine was given to participants in two doses. This receptor was taken from a human donor who received a COVID-19 vaccine. This material consisted of CD4+ T cells from PBMCs cultured without peptide, taken after COVID-19 vaccination.

The CDR3 protein is CASRLRVTDTQYF. CDR3 sequence (DNA): TGTGCCAGCAGGCTAAGGGTCACAGATACGCAGTATTTT. The chain combines TRBV2 with TRBJ2-3; D is ambiguous. Germline V gene lookup returns CDR1 SNHLY and CDR2 FYNNEI. Trimming took off 6 bases at V and 2 bases at J, with 9 bases between the two ends. The CDR3 contains 13 residues.